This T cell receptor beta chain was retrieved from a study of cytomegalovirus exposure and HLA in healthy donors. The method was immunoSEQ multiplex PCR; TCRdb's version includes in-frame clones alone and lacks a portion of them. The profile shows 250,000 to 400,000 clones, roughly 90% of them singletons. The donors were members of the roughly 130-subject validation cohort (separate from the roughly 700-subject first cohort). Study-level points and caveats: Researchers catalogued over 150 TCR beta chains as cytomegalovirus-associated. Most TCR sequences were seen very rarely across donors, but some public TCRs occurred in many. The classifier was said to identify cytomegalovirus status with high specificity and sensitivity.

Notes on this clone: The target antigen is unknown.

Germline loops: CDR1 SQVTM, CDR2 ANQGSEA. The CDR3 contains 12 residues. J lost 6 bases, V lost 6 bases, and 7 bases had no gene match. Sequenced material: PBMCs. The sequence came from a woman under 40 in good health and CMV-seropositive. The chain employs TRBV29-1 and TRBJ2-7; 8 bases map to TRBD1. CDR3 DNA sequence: TGCAGCGTCGGACAGGGTGGGGGCGAGCAGTACTTC. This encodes CSVGQGGGEQYF.